This T cell receptor beta chain is drawn from a study of identical twins. Study results and caveats: Among out-of-frame alpha sequences shared by twins, low generation probability occurred in excess. For out-of-frame beta sequences, excess twin sharing was weaker.

Each cDNA held unique molecular identifiers, and template switching gave it a universal primer site. TCRdb used MiXCR to reprocess the 5' RACE reads, holding one entry per CDR3 protein. The data show fewer than 650,000 distinct CDR3 sequences, roughly 7.2% seen once. The CDR3 totals 14 residues. Germline values: CDR1 SQVTM, CDR2 ANQGSEA. V was cut by 3 bases and J by 4 bases, with 14 bases left in between. This clonotype has a count of ten or more. The antigen is not known. This sample was shared with a second study, whose subject was yellow fever vaccine responses in identical twins. According to that study: Reports say the vaccine T cell response in twins looked partly convergent and partly personalized.

This clonotype was sampled from a woman in her late teens or twenties in good health. The genes are TRBV29-1 and TRBJ2-3; D is perhaps TRBD1 or TRBD2 (6 bases each). Sequenced sample: PBMCs. Written as DNA, the CDR3 is TGCAGCGTTGATTGGGGGGCGCGTTCAGATACGCAGTATTTT. This codes for CSVDWGARSDTQYF.